Listed here are 8 T cell receptor beta chains from one sample, sequenced in a study of cytomegalovirus exposure and HLA in healthy donors. This PCR relied on a set of 60 Vbeta primers and 13 Jbeta primers. Repertoires were generated with immunoSEQ multiplex PCR, while TCRdb's copy carries only in-frame clones and drops some. The table records roughly 150,000 clones, 75% to 90% of them present only once. Sequencing was carried out using PBMCs. All receptors derive from a male donor in good health and CMV-seronegative.

The gene calls are TRBV27 and TRBJ2-2; the D gene is possibly TRBD2 (6 bases). V lost 3 bases and J 5 bases, leaving 13 bases between the germline ends. CDR1 MNHEY and CDR2 SMNVEV come from the germline V gene (reference sequence). This CDR3 is 15 amino acids long. Written as DNA, the CDR3 is TGTGCCAGCAGTTTGGGACGGGGGATGACCGGGGAGCTGTTTTTT. Translated: CASSLGRGMTGELFF.

This chain joins TRBV30 and TRBJ2-5, with 9 bases fitting TRBD1. The DNA matches TRBJ2-7 better at its end, which makes the J call doubtful. Germline CDR1 is GTSNPN and CDR2 is SVGIG (reference sequence). There are 13 residues in the CDR3. The CDR3 protein is CAWSPDRGDEQYF. DNA of the CDR3: TGTGCCTGGAGTCCGGACAGGGGCGACGAGCAGTACTTC.

There are a few counts of this clone. This chain links TRBV9 with TRBJ1-1, with D unclear. Looked up from germline, CDR1 is SGDLS and CDR2 is YYNGEE. This CDR3 has 13 residues. V lost 0 bases to trimming and J lost 1 base, with 4 bases between them. The CDR3 sequence is CASSVAGNTEAFF. For the CDR3, the DNA is TGTGCCAGCAGCGTAGCCGGGAACACTGAAGCTTTCTTT.

Details on this clone: The sample has other DNA sequences that encode this CDR3 too. V gene TRBV12-5 combines with J gene TRBJ2-2, with TRBD1 as a possible D gene (5 bases). Trimming stripped 2 bases from V and 1 base from J, with 5 bases between. There are 14 residues in the CDR3. Germline V gene data show CDR1 as LGHNT and CDR2 as FRNRAP. The CDR3 protein is CASGLTGNTGELFF. CDR3 in DNA: TGTGCTAGTGGTTTGACAGGGAACACCGGGGAGCTGTTTTTT.

Only one count was recorded for this clone. The J gene is TRBJ1-2, the V gene TRBV5-6; D not resolved. The ends were cut back, 4 bases at V and 0 bases at J, with 13 bases in the middle. The CDR3 contains 15 residues. Germline CDR1 SGHDT, CDR2 YYEEEE. The CDR3, as DNA: TGTGCCAGCAGCCGGGGTGGGAGCACTAACTATGGCTACACCTTC. Residues: CASSRGGSTNYGYTF.

The chain couples TRBV4-2 to TRBJ1-2; 12 nucleotides line up with TRBD1. The CDR3 has 15 residues. The germline V gene has CDR1 LGHNA and CDR2 YNFKEQ. The V gene end was trimmed by 0 bases and the J gene end by 8 bases; junction bases not matched to a gene: 4. The CDR3 region is CASSQDRDRGLGYTF. The CDR3 bases are TGTGCCAGCAGCCAAGATAGGGACAGGGGGCTAGGCTACACCTTC.

This chain connects TRBV30 to TRBJ1-2; 7 bases map to TRBD1. The CDR3 extends over 14 amino acids. Germline trimming cut 4 bases from V and 6 bases from J; bases unmatched to any gene: 11. CDR1 is GTSNPN, CDR2 SVGIG, per germline (reference sequence). The CDR3 here is CAWTIVGTADGYTF. DNA for the CDR3: TGTGCCTGGACAATAGTAGGGACAGCCGATGGCTACACCTTC.

The chain uses TRBV7-9 and TRBJ2-4; tentative D call: TRBD2 (5 bases). Trimming cost V 5 bases and J 5 bases, with 13 bases left between them. Germline V gives CDR1 SEHNR, CDR2 FQNEAQ (reference sequence). This CDR3 has 14 amino acids. The DNA of the CDR3 is TGTGCCAGCAGCCCGGGATCCGAGGAAAACATTCAGTACTTC. This gives the protein CASSPGSEENIQYF. The complete variable domain, with remaining parts taken from reference TRBV7-9 and TRBJ2-4, reads DTGVSQNPRHKITKRGQNVTFRCDPISEHNRLYWYRQTLGQGPEFLTYFQNEAQLEKSRLLSDRFSAERPKGSFSTLEIQRTEQGDSAMYLCASSPGSEENIQYFGAGTRLSVL.